Listed below are T cell receptor beta chains from one sample, sequenced in a study of blood T cell repertoires in COVID-19. Libraries were prepared by immunoSEQ multiplex PCR; TCRdb keeps only in-frame clonotypes and omits some of them. The sample records 300,000 to 350,000 clones, nearly 90% being singletons. What was sequenced was PBMCs or T cells enriched from blood (not recorded which). The source is a woman aged 18-35 years with acute COVID-19. Both conserved end residues are part of each CDR3. A D gene is named only where the DNA matches it firmly. A row's size may be missing; if present it is once, few, many or a size class.

d_gene: TRBD1; v_gene: TRBV2; abundance: few; j_gene: TRBJ1-2; CDR3nt: TGTGCCAGCAGTAAGATCCCGGGACAGGGGTTTAACTATGGCTACACCTTC; CDR3aa: CASSKIPGQGFNYGYTF
d_gene: -; v_gene: TRBV7-9; abundance: -; j_gene: TRBJ1-2; CDR3nt: TGTGCCAGCAGCTTAGAATCCGGCTATGGCTACACCTTC; CDR3aa: CASSLESGYGYTF
d_gene: -; v_gene: TRBV9; abundance: -; j_gene: TRBJ1-1; CDR3nt: TGTGCCAGCAACCTAGGGGGAGTGAACACTGAAGCTTTCTTT; CDR3aa: CASNLGGVNTEAFF
d_gene: TRBD2; v_gene: TRBV10-3; abundance: -; j_gene: TRBJ2-2; CDR3nt: TGTGCCATCAGTGAACTAGCGGGAGGGACGAACACCGGGGAGCTGTTTTTT; CDR3aa: CAISELAGGTNTGELFF
d_gene: -; v_gene: TRBV7-9; abundance: -; j_gene: TRBJ1-2; CDR3nt: TGTGCCAGCAGCCATACAGTTTACTATGGCTACACCTTC; CDR3aa: CASSHTVYYGYTF
d_gene: -; v_gene: TRBV5-1; abundance: -; j_gene: TRBJ1-2; CDR3nt: TGCGCCAGCAGCTTGGACAGTAACTATGGCTACACCTTC; CDR3aa: CASSLDSNYGYTF
d_gene: -; v_gene: TRBV19; abundance: -; j_gene: TRBJ1-3; CDR3nt: TGTGCCAGTAGTCTTGGACAGAGCTCTGGAAACACCATATATTTT; CDR3aa: CASSLGQSSGNTIYF
d_gene: -; v_gene: TRBV28; abundance: -; j_gene: TRBJ1-3; CDR3nt: TGTGCCAGCAGTTTATCGGGGGGGTTAGGAAACACCATATATTTT; CDR3aa: CASSLSGGLGNTIYF
d_gene: -; v_gene: TRBV27; abundance: -; j_gene: TRBJ1-1; CDR3nt: TGTGCCAGCAGTTTACGAGAGAACACTGAAGCTTTCTTT; CDR3aa: CASSLRENTEAFF
d_gene: TRBD1; v_gene: TRBV28; abundance: -; j_gene: TRBJ1-2; CDR3nt: TGTGCCAGCAACACCAACAGGGGAAACTATGGCTACACCTTC; CDR3aa: CASNTNRGNYGYTF
d_gene: TRBD2; v_gene: TRBV19; abundance: -; j_gene: TRBJ2-1; CDR3nt: TGTGCCAGTAGTAGGACTAGCGGGAGTTTCTACAATGAGCAGTTCTTC; CDR3aa: CASSRTSGSFYNEQFF
d_gene: TRBD1; v_gene: TRBV18; abundance: -; j_gene: TRBJ1-3; CDR3nt: TGTGCCAGCTCACCACGACAGGGGGTATCAGGAAACACCATATATTTT; CDR3aa: CASSPRQGVSGNTIYF
d_gene: -; v_gene: TRBV6-5; abundance: -; j_gene: TRBJ1-5; CDR3nt: TGTGCCAGCAGGGCACAGGGAGGCAATCAGCCCCAGCATTTT; CDR3aa: CASRAQGGNQPQHF
d_gene: TRBD1; v_gene: TRBV3-1/TRBV3-2; abundance: -; j_gene: TRBJ2-5; CDR3nt: TGTGCCAGCAGCACCGACAGGGAGGAGACCCAGTACTTC; CDR3aa: CASSTDREETQYF
d_gene: -; v_gene: TRBV2; abundance: -; j_gene: TRBJ1-6; CDR3nt: TGTGCCAGCCTCGATGGTTACTCTAATTCACCCCTCCACTTT; CDR3aa: CASLDGYSNSPLHF
d_gene: TRBD1; v_gene: TRBV14; abundance: -; j_gene: TRBJ1-4; CDR3nt: TGTGCCAGCAGCCGCGAAACAGGGGTAGTGGAAAAACTGTTTTTT; CDR3aa: CASSRETGVVEKLFF
d_gene: TRBD1; v_gene: TRBV7-3; abundance: -; j_gene: TRBJ1-3; CDR3nt: TGTGCCAGCAGCTTATCCCAGGGGGACTCTGGAAACACCATATATTTT; CDR3aa: CASSLSQGDSGNTIYF
d_gene: TRBD2; v_gene: TRBV5-4; abundance: few; j_gene: TRBJ2-1; CDR3nt: TGTGCCAGCAGCCCCCCTAGCGGGAGGGCCGAAGGTGAGCAGTTCTTC; CDR3aa: CASSPPSGRAEGEQFF
d_gene: -; v_gene: TRBV7-2; abundance: -; j_gene: TRBJ2-7; CDR3nt: TGTGCCAGCAGCCCTAGTCCCCTTAGGAGCGAGCAGTACTTC; CDR3aa: CASSPSPLRSEQYF
d_gene: TRBD2; v_gene: TRBV6-2/TRBV6-3; abundance: few; j_gene: TRBJ2-1; CDR3nt: TGTGCCAGCAGTATACTAGCGAACTACAATGAGCAGTTCTTC; CDR3aa: CASSILANYNEQFF
d_gene: TRBD2; v_gene: TRBV7-2; abundance: -; j_gene: TRBJ2-7; CDR3nt: TGTGCCAGCAGCCCACGGACTAGCGGGAGGGCCGGCCACGAGCAGTACTTC; CDR3aa: CASSPRTSGRAGHEQYF
d_gene: TRBD1; v_gene: TRBV2; abundance: -; j_gene: TRBJ2-6; CDR3nt: TGTGCCAGCAGTTATGGGACAGCGTCCTCTGGGGCCAACGTCCTGACTTTC; CDR3aa: CASSYGTASSGANVLTF
d_gene: TRBD1; v_gene: TRBV24-1; abundance: once; j_gene: TRBJ2-1; CDR3nt: TGTGCCACCGCAAACAGGGGCTCCTACAATGAGCAGTTCTTC; CDR3aa: CATANRGSYNEQFF
d_gene: TRBD1; v_gene: TRBV19; abundance: once; j_gene: TRBJ2-1; CDR3nt: TGTGCCAGTAGTCCACAGGGGGCAACCTACAATGAGCAGTTCTTC; CDR3aa: CASSPQGATYNEQFF
d_gene: TRBD2; v_gene: TRBV9; abundance: -; j_gene: TRBJ2-7; CDR3nt: TGTGCCAGCAGCGTAGGAGTAGCGGGAGGGCCGGGTGAGCAGTACTTC; CDR3aa: CASSVGVAGGPGEQYF
d_gene: TRBD1; v_gene: TRBV9; abundance: few; j_gene: TRBJ1-3; CDR3nt: TGTGCCAGCAGCGTAGGGGCAGGGGGAGCTGGAAACACCATATATTTT; CDR3aa: CASSVGAGGAGNTIYF
d_gene: -; v_gene: TRBV19; abundance: -; j_gene: TRBJ1-4; CDR3nt: TGTGCCAGTAGCCCTATGGGGGGGAATGAAAAACTGTTTTTT; CDR3aa: CASSPMGGNEKLFF
d_gene: -; v_gene: TRBV25-1; abundance: -; j_gene: TRBJ1-3; CDR3nt: TGTGCCAGCAGTGACCCCTTAAGGGGCTCTGGAAACACCATATATTTT; CDR3aa: CASSDPLRGSGNTIYF
d_gene: TRBD2; v_gene: TRBV28; abundance: -; j_gene: TRBJ2-1; CDR3nt: TGTGCCAGCAGTCCTCCGACTAGCGGAGGTTACAATGAGCAGTTCTTC; CDR3aa: CASSPPTSGGYNEQFF
d_gene: -; v_gene: TRBV7-9; abundance: -; j_gene: TRBJ2-3; CDR3nt: TGTGCCAGCAAGACCCGGGTTCTGGATACGCAGTATTTT; CDR3aa: CASKTRVLDTQYF
d_gene: -; v_gene: TRBV11-3; abundance: -; j_gene: TRBJ1-1; CDR3nt: TGTGCCAGCCGCCTTAGACAGAACACTGAAGCTTTCTTT; CDR3aa: CASRLRQNTEAFF
d_gene: TRBD1; v_gene: TRBV27; abundance: -; j_gene: TRBJ1-2; CDR3nt: TGTGCCAGCAGTCCCCTGGACAGGGAGGGGTATGGCTACACCTTC; CDR3aa: CASSPLDREGYGYTF